The 32 T cell receptor beta chains in this list originate from one sample, sequenced in a study of tumor-infiltrating lymphocytes in primary liver carcinoma. With 500 to 650 ng total RNA as template and a constant-region primer, TCR beta cDNA was made. Three nested multiplex PCR rounds, a slightly modified ARM-PCR method, built the TCR beta libraries. Rounds one and two of PCR, each of approximately 11 cycles, were primed with TRBV1-TRBV30 forward primers and a C-beta reverse primer. TCRdb used MiXCR to reprocess the multiplex PCR reads, holding one entry per CDR3 protein. The top ten clones hold roughly 9% of a sample with about 310,000 distinct CDR3 sequences, 65% of them seen once. Germline DNA was also extracted, and blood RNA was taken from unsorted whole blood. What was sequenced was peripheral blood. Receptor source: a man in his forties or fifties with primary liver carcinoma and hepatitis B virus infection.

At least ten counts were recorded for this clonotype. The chain carries TRBV4-3 and TRBJ2-7, with 8 bases aligning to TRBD1. This CDR3 contains 15 residues. Germline CDR1 LGHNA, CDR2 YSLEER. V trimming: 4 bases; J trimming: 2 bases; junction bases outside the gene matches: 7. This CDR3 reads CASSPQRTGTYEQYF. The CDR3 bases are TGCGCCAGCAGCCCGCAAAGGACAGGGACCTACGAGCAGTACTTC.

The chain combines TRBV6-6 with TRBJ1-6; D remains unclear. Germline-derived CDR1 and CDR2 are MNHNY and SVGAGI (reference sequence). The CDR3 has 13 amino acids. Trimming removed 7 bases from V and 7 bases from J, with 11 bases in between. As DNA, the CDR3 is TGTGCCAGCATGGGCGCCGGCAATTCACCCCTCCACTTT. It encodes CASMGAGNSPLHF.

Concerning this clonotype itself: The germline gene is not matched at one end of the junction; a read error may be the cause. CDR3 nucleotide sequence: TGTAGCATTGAACCTATCTCTGGGGCCAACGTCCTGACTTTC. It codes for CSIEPISGANVLTF. The chain carries TRBV29-1 and TRBJ2-6; unclear D gene. Germline-derived CDR1 and CDR2 are SQVTM and ANQGSEA. CDR3 length: 14 residues.

This clonotype was observed a single time. The rearrangement links TRBV30 to TRBJ1-1, with a weak D call TRBD1 (5 bases). V dropped 5 bases and J dropped 3 bases, with 25 bases sitting between them. The CDR3 loop spans 17 amino acids. Germline V gene data show CDR1 as GTSNPN and CDR2 as SVGIG (reference sequence). The CDR3 nucleotides read TGTGCCTGGGACCAGACAGAGGGTGGTTGGTTGGACACTGAAGCTTTCTTT. This translates into CAWDQTEGGWLDTEAFF.

Concerning this clonotype: A much larger clone differs from this one at a single base, so this may be a read error. V is TRBV10-3 and J is TRBJ1-1; D ambiguous. The length of the CDR3 is 14 residues. CDR1 ENHRY and CDR2 SYGVKD come from the germline V gene. The DNA of the CDR3 is TGTACCATCAGTGAGTCGATGGAGAGGACTGAAGCTTTCTTT. Amino acid sequence: CTISESMERTEAFF.

For this clonotype: This may come from a read error, since a much larger clone is one base off. The chain combines TRBV29-1 with TRBJ2-1; 9 bases are a match to TRBD2. The germline V gene has CDR1 SQVTM and CDR2 ANQGSEA. With V trimmed by 7 bases and J by 9 bases, 13 bases remained unmatched. The CDR3 length is 14 residues. CDR3 coding DNA: TGCAGCGCTGGTGTAGCGGGAGTTTATGGTGAGCAGTTCTTC. Its protein is CSAGVAGVYGEQFF.

To note about this clonotype: This sequence may be a read error, since a much larger clone differs from it by one base. This chain connects TRBV4-3 to TRBJ2-4, with 7 positions matching TRBD1. The length of the CDR3 is 16 residues. Germline V gene lookup returns CDR1 LGHNA and CDR2 YSLEER. CDR3 protein: CASSHSGTAGAGIQHF. The CDR3 DNA reads TGCGCCAGCAGCCATTCCGGGACAGCCGGGGCAGGCATTCAGCACTTC.

Regarding this clonotype: One base away lies a much larger clone, so this may be a sequencing read error. This chain links TRBV6-5 with TRBJ2-4; D call uncertain. The germline V and J ends were trimmed by 10 bases and 15 bases, with 10 bases remaining between them. This CDR3 comprises 8 residues. Germline CDR1 and CDR2: MNHEY and SVGAGI. The DNA for the CDR3 is TGTGCCAACAGCAAGGGGTACTTC. This codes for CANSKGYF.

This clonotype was seen once. Because the CDR3 is missing its conserved closing phenylalanine or tryptophan, this is likely a read error. No DNA is shown, since the ends of the CDR3 on it are uncertain; the CDR3 is the one TCRdb lists. This chain connects TRBV29-1 to TRBJ2-5; the D call TRBD1 from the table was never checked on the DNA. The CDR3 has 12 residues if both end residues are counted. Germline-derived CDR1 and CDR2 are SQVTM and ANQGSEA. CDR3: CSVGQGLETRYS.

As regards this clonotype: Likely a read error: the CDR3 ends without its conserved phenylalanine or tryptophan. The CDR3 region is CSVEARDREGYEQYL. The DNA for the CDR3 is TGCAGCGTTGAAGCCCGGGACAGGGAGGGTTACGAACAGTACCTC. The chain employs TRBV29-1 and TRBJ2-7; 9 bases are shared with TRBD1. The CDR3 runs 15 residues. The V gene's germline CDR1 is SQVTM and CDR2 ANQGSEA.

Note on this clonotype: One end of the junction does not line up with germline, which may come from a read error. V is TRBV28 and J is TRBJ2-7; TRBD2 might be the D (6 bases). Germline CDR1 is MDHEN and CDR2 is SYDVKM. This CDR3 is built from 11 residues. The DNA for the CDR3 is TGTGCCAGCAGTTTGGACTACGAGCAGCACTTC. It is translated as CASSLDYEQHF.

The rearrangement uses TRBV29-1 and TRBJ2-7, with D tentatively TRBD2 (5 bases). The germline V gene has CDR1 SQVTM and CDR2 ANQGSEA. The CDR3 consists of 12 residues. The CDR3 bases are TGCAGTCTAGCCGACACCTCCTACGAGCAGTACTTC. Protein sequence: CSLADTSYEQYF.

The chain employs TRBV5-6 and TRBJ1-1; D remains ambiguous. Trimming shortened V by 1 base and J by 2 bases, and 12 bases separated the two germline ends. The CDR3 is 15 amino acids. CDR1 and CDR2 (germline): SGHDT, YYEEEE. This CDR3 is CASSLLWGDNTEAFF. Written as DNA, the CDR3 is TGTGCCAGCAGCTTGCTATGGGGAGACAACACTGAAGCTTTCTTT.

This clonotype has a count of ten or more. The V call is TRBV12-3 or TRBV12-4, the J call TRBJ1-2; TRBD1 matches at 7 bases. V was clipped by 5 bases and J by 3 bases; unmatched bases: 6. The CDR3 is 14 amino acids. CDR3 amino acids: CASSISGTDYGYTF. In nucleotides, the CDR3 is TGTGCCAGCAGTATTTCCGGGACAGACTATGGCTACACCTTC.

A word on this clonotype: A much larger clone differs from this one at a single base, so this may be a read error. The rearrangement links TRBV6-6 to TRBJ1-1; D may be TRBD1 (5 bases). The CDR3 covers 14 residues. Germline CDR1 and CDR2: MNHNY and SVGAGI (reference sequence). The CDR3 DNA reads TGTCCCAGCAGCTATGGCTATGGGGGCACTGAAGCTTTCTTT. Its translation is CPSSYGYGGTEAFF.

In the case of this clonotype: A junction boundary mismatches the germline segment, possibly from a read error. This rearrangement joins TRBV28 to TRBJ1-5; TRBD1 agrees at 7 bases. CDR3 length equals 17 residues. Germline V gene lookup returns CDR1 MDHEN and CDR2 SYDVKM. The CDR3 DNA reads as TGTGCCAGCAGTCTCCCTCGACAGGGACTTAGCAACCAGCCCCAGCATTTT. As protein: CASSLPRQGLSNQPQHF. Together with reference TRBV28 and TRBJ1-5, the CDR3 gives the full variable domain: DVKVTQSSRYLVKRTGEKVFLECVQDMDHENMFWYRQDPGLGLRLIYFSYDVKMKEKGDIPEGYSVSREKKERFSLILESASTNQTSMYLCASSLPRQGLSNQPQHFGDGTRLSIL.

In the case of this clonotype: This may stem from a read error, because a much larger clone lies one nucleotide away. The CDR3 sequence: CASSPQGSPLHF. CDR3 nucleotides: TGTGCCAGCAGTCCGCAGGGTTCACCCCTCCACTTT. The chain recombines TRBV6-1 with TRBJ1-6; tentatively, D is TRBD1 (5 bases). This CDR3 region has 12 residues. The germline V and J ends were trimmed by 5 bases and 9 bases, with 8 bases remaining between them. The germline V gene encodes CDR1 MNHNS and CDR2 SASEGT.

Turning to this clonotype: Since a much larger clone is just one base distant, this may be a read error. The chain employs TRBV4-3 and TRBJ2-1; D is unresolved. This CDR3 is built from 14 residues. Germline V gene lookup returns CDR1 LGHNA and CDR2 YSLEER. This chain's CDR3 is CASSLDGRNNQQFF. CDR3 nucleotides: TGCGCCAGCAGCCTCGACGGCCGGAACAATCAGCAGTTCTTC.

About this clonotype itself: The junction and the germline gene differ at one end; a read error may be behind it. The chain couples TRBV14 to TRBJ2-1; TRBD2 agrees at 11 bases. The length of the CDR3 is 15 residues. Looked up from germline, CDR1 is SGHDN and CDR2 is FVKESK. Here the CDR3 DNA reads TGTGCCAGCGGCCAACTAGCGGGGGCCTACAATGAGCAGTTCTTC. Its translation: CASGQLAGAYNEQFF.

Notes on this clonotype: This may come from a read error, since a much larger clone is one base off. The rearrangement links TRBV4-2 to TRBJ1-3, with TRBD1 as a possible D gene (6 bases). The CDR3 extends over 16 amino acids. Germline V gene lookup returns CDR1 LGHNA and CDR2 YNFKEQ. CDR3 region: CASSQERGIWARTVYF. The CDR3 DNA is TGTGCCAGCAGCCAAGAAAGGGGGATTTGGGCCCGCACCGTATATTTT.

The chain employs TRBV4-1 and TRBJ1-1; the D is unclear. This CDR3 has 14 residues. V was clipped by 1 base and J by 6 bases, with 12 bases between them. In germline, CDR1 is MGHRA, CDR2 YSYEKL. CDR3 bases: TGCGCCAGCAGCCAAGGGTTCGGGTTGTCTGAAGCTTTCTTT. It yields the protein CASSQGFGLSEAFF.

Comment on this clonotype: Given a much more abundant clone one base away, this may be a read error. The chain employs TRBV30 and TRBJ2-3, with D perhaps matching TRBD2 (5 bases). Looked up from germline, CDR1 is GTSNPN and CDR2 is SVGIG (reference sequence). This CDR3 is built from 15 residues. The CDR3 reads CAWCVSLALTDTQYF. In nucleotides, the CDR3 is TGTGCCTGGTGTGTATCCCTAGCTCTCACAGATACGCAGTATTTT. Based on the CDR3 plus reference TRBV30 and TRBJ2-3, the full variable domain is SQTIHQWPATLVQPVGSPLSLECTVEGTSNPNLYWYRQAAGRGLQLLFYSVGIGQISSEVPQNLSASRPQDRQFILSSKKLLLSDSGFYLCAWCVSLALTDTQYFGPGTRLTVL.

The J gene is TRBJ1-3, the V gene TRBV5-1, with D uncertain. Germline V gives CDR1 SGHRS, CDR2 YFSETQ. This CDR3 spans 15 amino acids. Trimming took off 0 bases at V and 0 bases at J, with 7 bases between the two ends. This CDR3 is CASSLVSYSGNTIYF. DNA of the CDR3: TGCGCCAGCAGCTTGGTCTCCTACTCTGGAAACACCATATATTTT.

This clonotype has just one count. One end of the junction varies from germline; a read error may be responsible. This chain connects TRBV11-2 to TRBJ2-7; 11 positions agree with TRBD2. The germline CDR1 and CDR2 sequences are SGHAT and FQNNGV. The CDR3 is made up of 16 amino acids. CDR3 sequence: CASSPGLAAPLYQQYF. CDR3 in DNA: TGTGCCAGCAGCCCGGGACTAGCGGCCCCTCTCTACCAGCAGTACTTC.

In this sample, this clonotype turned up once. A read error is possible here, since a much larger clone lies one base away. The chain carries TRBV29-1 and TRBJ1-2, with D possibly matching TRBD1 (6 bases). The CDR3 spans 14 residues. With 8 bases removed from V and 2 bases from J, the gap between germline ends came to 18 bases. Germline-derived CDR1 and CDR2 are SQVTM and ANQGSEA. This CDR3 reads CSTGTRGANYGYTF. In DNA form, the CDR3 reads TGCAGCACCGGGACAAGGGGCGCGAACTATGGCTACACCTTC. The complete variable domain, with remaining parts taken from reference TRBV29-1 and TRBJ1-2, reads SAVISQKPSRDICQRGTSLTIQCQVDSQVTMMFWYRQQPGQSLTLIATANQGSEATYESGFVIDKFPISRPNLTFSTLTVSNMSPEDSSIYLCSTGTRGANYGYTFGSGTRLTVV.

The rearrangement uses TRBV6-2 or TRBV6-3 and TRBJ2-5; 13 bases fit TRBD2. This CDR3 comprises 16 residues. After removal of 6 bases from V and 4 bases from J, the junction contained 8 bases not matched to a gene. Germline-derived CDR1 and CDR2 are MNHEY and SVGEGT. The CDR3 sequence is CASRIGTSGVLETQYF. In DNA, the CDR3 is TGTGCCAGCAGAATAGGGACTAGCGGGGTCCTAGAGACCCAGTACTTC.

Concerning this clonotype: Its ends do not fully match the called genes, so a read error is possible. The genes are TRBV6-2 or TRBV6-3 and TRBJ1-5, with D maybe TRBD1 (6 bases). CDR1 is MNHEY and CDR2 is SVGEGT in the germline V gene. CDR3 length: 14 amino acids. The CDR3 DNA is TGTGTCAGCAGCCTACTTCGACAGGCTCAGCCCCAGCATTTT. Residues: CVSSLLRQAQPQHF.

On this clonotype: A single base separates this from a much larger clone, so it may be a read error. The chain uses TRBV4-2 and TRBJ2-1, with unresolved D. This CDR3 has 15 residues. Trimming pared 0 bases from V and 3 bases from J, leaving 9 bases between. CDR1 is LGHNA, CDR2 YNFKEQ, per germline. For the CDR3, the DNA is TGTGCCAGCAGCCAAGATTTGGGCGGCTACAATGAGCAGTTCTTC. This codes for CASSQDLGGYNEQFF.

The CDR3 DNA follows: TGCGCCAGCGGAGAGACCGGAGAGACCCAGTACTTC. Translating gives CASGETGETQYF. The rearrangement joins TRBV5-1 to TRBJ2-5; D call uncertain. Germline V gives CDR1 SGHRS, CDR2 YFSETQ. The CDR3 sequence is 12 residues long. V was cut by 7 bases and J by 4 bases, with 11 bases left in between.

The chain has TRBV4-1 and TRBJ2-1, with 11 bases aligning to TRBD2. The CDR3 has 17 amino acids. Germline CDR1 and CDR2: MGHRA and YSYEKL. The junction had 9 bases not matched to a gene; V was cut back by 0 bases and J by 8 bases. The CDR3 protein is CASSQERTSGSIDEQFF. The CDR3 DNA reads as TGCGCCAGCAGCCAAGAGAGAACTAGCGGGAGTATCGATGAGCAGTTCTTC.

This clonotype has ten or more counts. The V call is TRBV4-3, the J call TRBJ2-3; 15 nucleotides match TRBD2. V trimming: 4 bases; J trimming: 3 bases; junction bases outside the gene matches: 8. This CDR3 comprises 18 residues. CDR1 and CDR2 from the germline V gene are LGHNA and YSLEER. CDR3 sequence: CASSRGLAGGSKTDTQYF. DNA of the CDR3: TGCGCCAGCAGCCGGGGACTAGCGGGAGGCTCGAAGACAGATACGCAGTATTTT.

This chain connects TRBV29-1 to TRBJ1-1, with no clear D. Germline V gene lookup returns CDR1 SQVTM and CDR2 ANQGSEA. With 1 base removed from V and 3 bases from J, the gap between germline ends came to 9 bases. This CDR3 comprises 13 residues. CDR3 in DNA: TGCAGCGTTGAAGCGGGGATCGACACTGAAGCTTTCTTT. Protein sequence: CSVEAGIDTEAFF.